These 29 T cell receptor beta chains were sequenced from one sample in a study of blood T cell repertoires in COVID-19. Produced via immunoSEQ multiplex PCR; TCRdb's table is partial and in-frame only. The sample shows around 100,000 clones, approximately 69% of them seen only once. The sequencing sample was made of peripheral blood. These receptor sequences come from a man older than 75 with acute or convalescent COVID-19.

CDR3 protein: CASSRDTLNTEAFF. CDR3 nucleotide sequence: TGTGCCAGCAGCCGGGACACCTTGAACACTGAAGCTTTCTTT. The chain couples TRBV3-1 (or the pseudogene TRBV3-2) to TRBJ1-1; D is perhaps TRBD1 (6 bases). Germline V CDR1 and CDR2: LGHDT, YNNKEL (reference sequence). V dropped 4 bases and J dropped 0 bases, with 9 bases sitting between them. This CDR3 has 14 residues.

Points on this clone: Because the CDR3's place on the DNA is in doubt, the DNA is left out and the CDR3 is given as listed by TCRdb. The chain is built from TRBV19 and TRBJ2-7; the listed D gene, TRBD1, was not tested against the DNA. The CDR3 has 14 residues if both end residues are counted. CDR1 is LNHDA and CDR2 is SQIVND in the germline V gene (reference sequence). The CDR3 sequence: CASTSGQGPPEQYF.

The chain is built from TRBV18 and TRBJ2-7; 10 nucleotides align to TRBD1. CDR1 KGHSH and CDR2 LQKENI come from the germline V gene. This CDR3 has 15 residues. J gave up 5 bases and V 2 bases, and 6 bases lay outside the gene matches. CDR3 nucleotides: TGTGCCAGCTCACCAAACCGGGACAGGGGCCACGAGCAGTACTTC. This encodes CASSPNRDRGHEQYF. The whole variable domain, filled in from reference TRBV18 and TRBJ2-7, reads NAGVMQNPRHLVRRRGQEARLRCSPMKGHSHVYWYRQLPEEGLKFMVYLQKENIIDESGMPKERFSAEFPKEGPSILRIQQVVRGDSAAYFCASSPNRDRGHEQYFGPGTRLTVT.

The table lists this clone with a few counts. The rearrangement joins TRBV6-4 to TRBJ2-1, with 13 nucleotides matching TRBD2. V gave up 6 bases and J gave up 5 bases; unmatched junction bases: 7. The CDR3 extends over 16 amino acids. Germline CDR1 MRHNA, CDR2 SNTAGT. The DNA of the CDR3 is TGTGCCAGCAGAGAAACCGGGACTAGCGGGAACAATGAGCAGTTCTTC. This gives the protein CASRETGTSGNNEQFF.

This chain uses TRBV29-1 with TRBJ2-1; 14 positions match TRBD2. Per germline, CDR1 SQVTM and CDR2 ANQGSEA. This CDR3 has 15 amino acids. Trimming removed 7 bases from V and 9 bases from J; junction bases left unmatched: 11. The CDR3: CSANRGLAGVGEQFF. The CDR3 region has the DNA TGCAGCGCTAATCGGGGACTAGCGGGAGTCGGTGAGCAGTTCTTC.

The CDR3 here is CASTNTGGYGYTF. The CDR3 DNA sequence: TGTGCCAGCACGAATACAGGGGGCTATGGCTACACCTTC. The J gene is TRBJ1-2, the V gene TRBV6-5; TRBD1 agrees at 8 bases. Germline lookup yields CDR1 MNHEY and CDR2 SVGAGI. V gave up 7 bases and J gave up 4 bases; unmatched junction bases: 5. The CDR3 is 13 amino acids.

The chain links TRBV6-2 or TRBV6-3 to TRBJ2-7; D unclear. This CDR3 region has 12 residues. V lost 2 bases and J 3 bases, leaving 5 bases between the germline ends. Germline CDR1 reads MNHEY; CDR2 reads SVGEGT. For the CDR3, the DNA is TGTGCCAGCAGTTACCCCGGCTACGAGCAGTACTTC. This sequence encodes CASSYPGYEQYF.

This rearrangement joins TRBV29-1 to TRBJ2-3, with D tentatively TRBD2 (5 bases). The CDR3 runs to 15 residues. In germline, CDR1 is SQVTM, CDR2 ANQGSEA. V gave up 3 bases and J gave up 1 base, with 14 bases separating them. The CDR3 DNA reads TGCAGCGTTGAGTTCGGGCAGAGGGGCACAGATACGCAGTATTTT. Translation gives CSVEFGQRGTDTQYF.

The chain has TRBV30 and TRBJ2-1; the D is unclear. The CDR3 is 14 residues long. Trimming pared 3 bases from V and 2 bases from J, leaving 11 bases between. CDR1 is GTSNPN, CDR2 SVGIG, per germline (reference sequence). CDR3 nucleotides: TGTGCCTGGAGCGAGGCCCAAGCCTACAATGAGCAGTTCTTC. Amino acid sequence: CAWSEAQAYNEQFF. The full variable domain, in which reference TRBV30 and TRBJ2-1 provide the parts outside the CDR3, is SQTIHQWPATLVQPVGSPLSLECTVEGTSNPNLYWYRQAAGRGLQLLFYSVGIGQISSEVPQNLSASRPQDRQFILSSKKLLLSDSGFYLCAWSEAQAYNEQFFGPGTRLTVL.

V is TRBV7-7 and J is TRBJ1-4; weak D call: TRBD1 (5 bases). This CDR3 is 15 amino acids long. The germline CDR1 and CDR2 sequences are SSHAT and FNYEAQ (reference sequence). Deletions cut 5 bases from V and 2 bases from J, with 12 bases between. The CDR3 sequence: CASSQAWGTNEKLFF. The CDR3 DNA reads TGTGCCAGCAGCCAGGCGTGGGGCACTAATGAAAAACTGTTTTTT.

This chain uses TRBV28 with TRBJ1-6; 10 bases are a match to TRBD1. Germline CDR1 MDHEN, CDR2 SYDVKM. V lost 5 bases and J lost 13; bases outside the gene matches: 14. The CDR3 loop spans 16 amino acids. Written as DNA, the CDR3 is TGTGCCAGCAGTCCCCAAGAGGGACAGGGGTTGAGGCCCCTCCACTTT. It yields the protein CASSPQEGQGLRPLHF.

This clone was recorded only once. The J gene is TRBJ2-7, the V gene TRBV3-1 (or the pseudogene TRBV3-2); TRBD2 aligns across 8 bases. The CDR3 sequence is 14 residues long. Germline V lookup: CDR1 LGHDT, CDR2 YNNKEL (reference sequence). V shed 0 bases, J shed 6 bases, and the junction held 4 bases outside the gene matches. The CDR3 reads CASSQESGRGEQYF. CDR3 nucleotides: TGTGCCAGCAGCCAAGAAAGCGGGAGAGGCGAGCAGTACTTC.

The chain combines TRBV28 with TRBJ1-4; a possible D gene is TRBD1 (5 bases). V shed 7 bases and J shed 3 bases, with 9 bases lying between them. The CDR3 is 13 amino acids. Per the germline V gene, CDR1 is MDHEN and CDR2 is SYDVKM. CDR3 nucleotides: TGTGCCAGCATGACAGCTTCTAATGAAAAACTGTTTTTT. It is translated as CASMTASNEKLFF. Full variable domain (outside the CDR3, taken from reference TRBV28 and TRBJ1-4): DVKVTQSSRYLVKRTGEKVFLECVQDMDHENMFWYRQDPGLGLRLIYFSYDVKMKEKGDIPEGYSVSREKKERFSLILESASTNQTSMYLCASMTASNEKLFFGSGTQLSVL.

The rearrangement links TRBV7-6 to TRBJ2-1, with D unresolved. The V gene's germline CDR1 is SGHVS and CDR2 FNYEAQ. The length of the CDR3 is 13 residues. Trimming pared 5 bases from V and 7 bases from J, leaving 12 bases between. In nucleotides, the CDR3 is TGTGCCAGCAGCCCCGAACTCCATAATGAGCAGTTCTTC. This translates into CASSPELHNEQFF.

The V call is TRBV7-2, the J call TRBJ2-7, with a weak D call TRBD2 (6 bases). Germline V gives CDR1 SGHTA, CDR2 FQGNSA. V dropped 5 bases and J dropped 2 bases, with 22 bases sitting between them. The CDR3 spans 17 residues. In DNA form, the CDR3 reads TGTGCCAGCAGCCGCTTTGGGCCCAGGGAGGTACCCTACGAGCAGTACTTC. Its protein is CASSRFGPREVPYEQYF.

The gene calls are TRBV12-3 or TRBV12-4 and TRBJ2-7; tentatively, D is TRBD1 (8 bases). The CDR3 runs to 13 residues. Trimming took 5 bases from V and 3 from J, leaving 11 bases between them. CDR3 region: CASSTGGDYEQYF. The DNA for the CDR3 is TGTGCCAGCAGTACAGGGGGGGACTACGAGCAGTACTTC.

V gene TRBV6-5 combines with J gene TRBJ2-1; D perhaps matches TRBD2 (6 bases). The CDR3 runs to 13 residues. CDR1 MNHEY and CDR2 SVGAGI come from the germline V gene. V gave up 8 bases and J gave up 7 bases, with 15 bases separating them. The CDR3 bases are TGTGCCAGCCTCCTTAGTGGGGGGAATGAGCAGTTCTTC. Its translation is CASLLSGGNEQFF.

The chain couples TRBV18 to TRBJ2-2; 8 bases line up with TRBD1. The junction had 4 bases not matched to a gene; V was cut back by 3 bases and J by 7 bases. There are 14 residues in the CDR3. Germline lookup yields CDR1 KGHSH and CDR2 LQKENI. Written as DNA, the CDR3 is TGTGCCAGCTCACCGGACAGGGTGGACGGGGAGCTGTTTTTT. It translates to CASSPDRVDGELFF.

For this clone: Germline and junction disagree at one end, which may indicate a read error. Here the CDR3 reads CASSPNRGSSQPQHF. The CDR3 nucleotides are TGCGCCAGCAGCCCCAATAGGGGGAGCAGTCAGCCCCAGCATTTT. The rearrangement joins TRBV4-3 to TRBJ1-5, with D tentatively TRBD1 (6 bases). This CDR3 comprises 15 residues. CDR1 and CDR2 (germline): LGHNA, YSLEER.

V and J are TRBV19 and TRBJ2-1, with 9 bases that match TRBD1. Trimming cost V 6 bases and J 2 bases; bases outside gene matches: 5. The CDR3 loop spans 15 amino acids. Germline V gene lookup returns CDR1 LNHDA and CDR2 SQIVND (reference sequence). CDR3 bases: TGTGCCAGTAGCCCGGACAGGGGTACCTACAATGAGCAGTTCTTC. Protein product: CASSPDRGTYNEQFF.

The rearrangement joins TRBV2 to TRBJ2-1; TRBD1 might be the D (6 bases). Trimming took 6 bases from V and 4 from J, leaving 13 bases between them. CDR3 size: 14 residues. Germline CDR1 is SNHLY and CDR2 is FYNNEI. As DNA, the CDR3 is TGTGCCAGCAGGAACATACAGGGTTACAATGAGCAGTTCTTC. This gives the protein CASRNIQGYNEQFF.

This clone was found once. The chain uses TRBV6-5 and TRBJ1-5, with 7 bases aligning to TRBD1. V lost 6 bases and J lost 4; bases outside the gene matches: 6. The germline V gene encodes CDR1 MNHEY and CDR2 SVGAGI. The CDR3 consists of 14 residues. The CDR3: CASSPTGNNQPQHF. DNA of the CDR3: TGTGCCAGCAGCCCGACAGGGAATAATCAGCCCCAGCATTTT.

V usage is TRBV11-3 and J usage is TRBJ2-7; the D gene is possibly TRBD2 (5 bases). CDR1 and CDR2 from the germline V gene are SGHNT and YENEEA. The V end was cut by 0 bases, the J end by 12 bases, with 18 bases between. The CDR3 totals 14 residues. The CDR3 loop is CASSLDEGRDKWYF. The CDR3 region has the DNA TGTGCCAGCAGCTTAGATGAGGGAAGAGACAAGTGGTACTTC.

The chain employs TRBV3-1 (or the pseudogene TRBV3-2) and TRBJ2-3, with 13 nucleotides matching TRBD2. CDR1 and CDR2 (germline): LGHDT, YNNKEL (reference sequence). The trim removed 4 bases at V and 4 bases at J, leaving 8 bases unmatched. The CDR3 loop spans 17 amino acids. CDR3 nucleotides: TGTGCCAGCAGCCTGGGGTGGACTAGCGGGAGCCCAGATACGCAGTATTTT. Translating it yields CASSLGWTSGSPDTQYF.

The chain combines TRBV11-2 with TRBJ2-1, with 8 positions matching TRBD2. This CDR3 is 17 amino acids long. Losses at the gene ends were 0 bases for V and 3 bases for J; bases not matched to a gene: 7. Germline loops: CDR1 SGHAT, CDR2 FQNNGV. The CDR3 region is CASSLESRAGGYNEQFF. The CDR3 DNA sequence: TGTGCCAGCAGCTTAGAGTCCCGCGCGGGAGGCTACAATGAGCAGTTCTTC.

V and J are TRBV7-2 and TRBJ2-4, with D possibly matching TRBD2 (5 bases). The V gene's germline CDR1 is SGHTA and CDR2 FQGNSA. The CDR3 extends over 18 amino acids. Deletions cut 1 base from V and 4 bases from J, with 20 bases between. CDR3 bases: TGTGCCAGCAGCTTAGGATGGGCAGGCGGACGGACTAAAAACATTCAGTACTTC. Amino acid sequence: CASSLGWAGGRTKNIQYF.

V and J are TRBV5-8 and TRBJ2-1; 7 nucleotides match TRBD1. The trim removed 5 bases at V and 8 bases at J, leaving 7 bases unmatched. Germline CDR1 is SGHTS and CDR2 is YDEGEE. This CDR3 has 13 residues. The CDR3 reads CASRSRQGHEQFF. CDR3 DNA: TGTGCCAGCAGGTCTCGACAGGGCCATGAGCAGTTCTTC. Looking up the rest from reference TRBV5-8 and TRBJ2-1 gives the full variable domain: EAGVTQSPTHLIKTRGQQATLRCSPISGHTSVYWYQQALGLGLQFLLWYDEGEERNRGNFPPRFSGRQFPNYSSELNVNALELEDSALYLCASRSRQGHEQFFGPGTRLTVL.

This chain joins TRBV28 and TRBJ2-5, with TRBD2 matching over 7 bases. The CDR3 sequence is 14 residues long. J lost 2 bases, V lost 6 bases, and 6 bases had no gene match. The germline V gene has CDR1 MDHEN and CDR2 SYDVKM. CDR3 DNA: TGTGCCAGCAGGAATGCGGGAGCTCAAGAGACCCAGTACTTC. It translates to CASRNAGAQETQYF. Drawing the rest from reference TRBV28 and TRBJ2-5, the complete variable domain is DVKVTQSSRYLVKRTGEKVFLECVQDMDHENMFWYRQDPGLGLRLIYFSYDVKMKEKGDIPEGYSVSREKKERFSLILESASTNQTSMYLCASRNAGAQETQYFGPGTRLLVL.

V is TRBV18 and J is TRBJ1-1; the D gene is possibly TRBD1 (5 bases). Trimming removed 0 bases at V and 2 bases at J, with 16 bases between. Germline V CDR1 and CDR2: KGHSH, LQKENI. The CDR3 contains 17 residues. The DNA of the CDR3 is TGTGCCAGCTCACCACCGGGGAGGGATAGGACAAACACTGAAGCTTTCTTT. This gives the protein CASSPPGRDRTNTEAFF.